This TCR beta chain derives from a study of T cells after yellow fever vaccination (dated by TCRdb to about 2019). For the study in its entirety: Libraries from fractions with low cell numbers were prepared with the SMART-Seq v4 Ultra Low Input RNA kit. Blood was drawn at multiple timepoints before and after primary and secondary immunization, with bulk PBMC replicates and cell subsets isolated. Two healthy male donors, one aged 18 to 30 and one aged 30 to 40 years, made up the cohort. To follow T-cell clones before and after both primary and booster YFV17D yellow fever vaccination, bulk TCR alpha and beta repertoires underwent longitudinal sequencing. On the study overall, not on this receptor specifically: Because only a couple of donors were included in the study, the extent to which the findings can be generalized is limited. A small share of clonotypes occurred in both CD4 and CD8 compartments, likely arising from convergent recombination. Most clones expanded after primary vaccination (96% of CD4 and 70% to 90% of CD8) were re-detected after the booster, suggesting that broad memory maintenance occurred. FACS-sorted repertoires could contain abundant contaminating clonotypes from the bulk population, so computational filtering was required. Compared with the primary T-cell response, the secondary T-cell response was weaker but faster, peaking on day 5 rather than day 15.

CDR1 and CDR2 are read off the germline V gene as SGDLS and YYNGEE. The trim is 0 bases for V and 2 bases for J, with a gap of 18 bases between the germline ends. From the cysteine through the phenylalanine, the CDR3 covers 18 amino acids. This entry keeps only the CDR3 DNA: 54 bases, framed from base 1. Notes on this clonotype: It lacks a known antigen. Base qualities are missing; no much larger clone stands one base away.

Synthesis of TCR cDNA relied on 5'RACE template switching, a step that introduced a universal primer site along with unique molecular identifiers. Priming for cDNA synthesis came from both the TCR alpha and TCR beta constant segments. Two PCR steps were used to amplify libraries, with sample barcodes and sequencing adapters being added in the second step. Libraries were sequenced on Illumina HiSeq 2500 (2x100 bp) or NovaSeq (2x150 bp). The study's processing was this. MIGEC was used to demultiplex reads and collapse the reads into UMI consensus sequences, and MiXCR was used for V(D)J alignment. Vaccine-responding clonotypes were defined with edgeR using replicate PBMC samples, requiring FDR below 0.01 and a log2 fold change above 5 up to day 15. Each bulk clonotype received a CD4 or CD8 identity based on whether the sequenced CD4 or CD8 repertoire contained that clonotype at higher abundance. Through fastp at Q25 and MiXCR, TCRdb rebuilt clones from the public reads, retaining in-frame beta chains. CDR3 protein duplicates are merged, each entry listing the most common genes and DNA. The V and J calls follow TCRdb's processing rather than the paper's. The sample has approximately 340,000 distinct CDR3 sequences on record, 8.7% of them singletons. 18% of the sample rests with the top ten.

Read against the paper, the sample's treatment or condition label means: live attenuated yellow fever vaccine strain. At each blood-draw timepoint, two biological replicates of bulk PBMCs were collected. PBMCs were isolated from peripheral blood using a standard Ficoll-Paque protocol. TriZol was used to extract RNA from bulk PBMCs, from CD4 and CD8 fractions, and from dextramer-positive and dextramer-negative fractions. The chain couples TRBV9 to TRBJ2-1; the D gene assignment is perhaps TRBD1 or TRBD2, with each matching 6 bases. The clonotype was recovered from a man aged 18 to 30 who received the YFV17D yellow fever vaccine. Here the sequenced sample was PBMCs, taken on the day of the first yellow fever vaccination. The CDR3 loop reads CASSVGRGPGSTYNEQFF. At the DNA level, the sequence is TGTGCCAGCAGCGTAGGCCGGGGGCCGGGTTCGACCTACAATGAGCAGTTCTTC.